This T cell receptor (beta chain) was observed in a study of T cell repertoires in cytomegalovirus infection. As for the study in general: A matching HLA type, together with CMV infection, was signaled by public TCR beta signatures.

This clonotype came up a few times. TCRdb called the reads again in MiXCR, with one record for every CDR3 protein. The sample lists some 300,000 distinct CDR3 sequences, about a tenth occurring once. Germline assignment: CDR1 DFQATT and CDR2 SNEGSKA (reference sequence). Between the trimmed V and J ends, which lost 2 bases and 6 bases, there was a span of 17 bases. CDR3 length equals 15 residues. This sequence originates from a human donor in good health (CMV status not recorded). Some clones in this sample may be carry-over from other donors' samples. This chain joins TRBV20-1 and TRBJ2-1; D is uncertain. The sample comprised PBMCs. CDR3 bases: TGCAGTGCTAGAAATTCTCTGACATCGTCCAATGAGCAGTTCTTC. It specifies CSARNSLTSSNEQFF.